Each of the 6 T cell receptor beta chains below was sequenced from the same sample in a study of blood T cell repertoires in COVID-19. The table came from immunoSEQ multiplex PCR; TCRdb's copy has only in-frame clones and leaves some out. This sample has about 200,000 clones; 88% occur once, and the top ten carry about 18%. Input material: peripheral blood. Every receptor here comes from a man aged 45-65 years with COVID-19, enrolled during active disease.

In DNA, the CDR3 is TGTGCCAGCAGCCCACAAACCGGGACAGGGTTCACCGGGGAGCTGTTTTTT. The encoded protein is CASSPQTGTGFTGELFF. The chain recombines TRBV11-3 with TRBJ2-2, with 9 positions matching TRBD1. CDR3 size: 17 residues. Germline CDR1 SGHNT, CDR2 YENEEA. The V gene end was trimmed by 5 bases and the J gene end by 4 bases; junction bases not matched to a gene: 11.

This chain links TRBV10-2 with TRBJ1-2; tentative D call: TRBD1 (5 bases). The CDR3 consists of 14 residues. Germline loops: CDR1 WSHSY, CDR2 SAAADI. V lost 1 base, J lost 6 bases, and 12 bases lay in between. CDR3 residues: CASSEWATGDGYTF. The CDR3 DNA reads TGCGCCAGCAGTGAGTGGGCGACGGGGGATGGCTACACCTTC.

The genes are TRBV7-3 and TRBJ1-1; D is undetermined. The CDR3 loop spans 13 amino acids. CDR1 and CDR2 from the germline V gene are SGHTA and FQGTGA. Trimming left V 4 bases short and J 0 bases short, with 6 bases between. The DNA for the CDR3 is TGTGCCAGCAGCTCGGGTGTGAACACTGAAGCTTTCTTT. Its translation is CASSSGVNTEAFF.

V usage is TRBV7-3 and J usage is TRBJ2-2, with 10 positions matching TRBD1. The CDR3 spans 19 residues. Germline V gene sequence: CDR1 SGHTA, CDR2 FQGTGA. V lost 4 bases and J lost 3; bases outside the gene matches: 14. This CDR3 is CASSSTEGQGPGYTGELFF. CDR3 nucleotide sequence: TGTGCCAGCAGCTCAACCGAGGGACAGGGGCCGGGATACACCGGGGAGCTGTTTTTT. Looking up the rest from reference TRBV7-3 and TRBJ2-2 gives the full variable domain: GAGVSQTPSNKVTEKGKYVELRCDPISGHTALYWYRQSLGQGPEFLIYFQGTGAADDSGLPNDRFFAVRPEGSVSTLKIQRTERGDSAVYLCASSSTEGQGPGYTGELFFGEGSRLTVL.

This chain links TRBV18 with TRBJ1-2, with 11 bases lining up with TRBD1. Germline loops: CDR1 KGHSH, CDR2 LQKENI. V lost 4 bases, J lost 4 bases, and 5 bases stayed unmatched. The CDR3 is 15 amino acids. CDR3 sequence: CASSQYGTGGYGYTF. Here the CDR3 DNA reads TGTGCCAGCTCACAATACGGGACAGGGGGCTATGGCTACACCTTC.

The rearrangement uses TRBV11-3 and TRBJ2-2; the D gene is possibly TRBD1 (5 bases). The CDR3 covers 14 residues. V was shortened by 4 bases and J by 5 bases, with 11 bases between the two germline ends. Per germline, CDR1 SGHNT and CDR2 YENEEA. CDR3: CASSSGQRTGELFF. In DNA, the CDR3 is TGTGCCAGCAGCTCAGGACAAAGAACCGGGGAGCTGTTTTTT.